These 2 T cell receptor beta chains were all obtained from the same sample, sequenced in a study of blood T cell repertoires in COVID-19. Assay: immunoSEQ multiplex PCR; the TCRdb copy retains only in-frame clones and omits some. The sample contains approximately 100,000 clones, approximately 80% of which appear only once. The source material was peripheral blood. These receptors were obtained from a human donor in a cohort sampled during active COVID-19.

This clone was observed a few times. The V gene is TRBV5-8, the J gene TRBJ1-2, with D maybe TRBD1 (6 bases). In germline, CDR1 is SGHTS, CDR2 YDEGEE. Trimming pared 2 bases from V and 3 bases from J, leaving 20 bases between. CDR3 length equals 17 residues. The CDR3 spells CASSFDVQGRFYYGYTF. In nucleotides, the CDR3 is TGTGCCAGCAGCTTTGACGTCCAGGGGAGATTTTACTATGGCTACACCTTC.

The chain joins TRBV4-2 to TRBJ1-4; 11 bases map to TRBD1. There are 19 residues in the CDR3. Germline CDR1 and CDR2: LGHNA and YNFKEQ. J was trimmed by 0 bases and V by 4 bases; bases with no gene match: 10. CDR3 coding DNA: TGTGCCAGCAGCCGGGGAACCGGGACAGGGGGACCAACTAATGAAAAACTGTTTTTT. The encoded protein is CASSRGTGTGGPTNEKLFF.